The source of this T cell receptor (beta chain) is a study of Ad26.COV2.S vaccination and SARS-CoV-2 variants. Using immunoSEQ multiplex PCR, the repertoire was profiled, and TCRdb retains in-frame clones only, with some absent. The table has 300,000 to 400,000 clones, 80% to 90% seen once. This CDR3 is built from 14 residues. The V gene lost 1 base and the J gene lost 0 bases, with 7 bases spanning the gap. Germline CDR1 MGHRA, CDR2 YSYEKL. Study outcomes and limitations: Substantial breadth was reported for post-vaccination spike-specific CD8+ and CD4+ T cells.

Worth noting for this clone: The antigen is unknown.

Treatment reported: around 19 received Ad26.COV2.S at low or high dose, single or two shots; about 5 received placebo; per-sample allocation not given. Each sample was drawn 63 days after the first injection (of vaccine or placebo). The chain employs TRBV4-1 and TRBJ2-7; D possibly uses TRBD1 or TRBD2 (5 bases each). The source was peripheral blood, collected in a trial of Ad26.COV2.S vaccine versus placebo. This TCR came from a person aged 18-60 years who received the Ad26.COV2.S COVID-19 vaccine or a placebo. DNA for the CDR3: TGCGCCAGCAGCCAAGGGGGGAGCTCCTACGAGCAGTACTTC. Translation gives CASSQGGSSYEQYF.